The 8 T cell receptor beta chains below all came from one sample that was sequenced in a study of blood T cell repertoires in COVID-19. Libraries were prepared by immunoSEQ multiplex PCR; TCRdb keeps only in-frame clonotypes and omits some of them. The sample records 350,000 to 400,000 clones, 75% to 90% being singletons. The sequenced sample consisted of peripheral blood. Receptor source: a woman in her sixties or seventies with COVID-19, enrolled during active disease.

This chain connects TRBV7-8 to TRBJ2-3; D is unresolved. The CDR3 covers 12 residues. Germline CDR1 and CDR2: SGHVS and FQNEAQ. Trimming removed 4 bases at V and 3 bases at J, with 5 bases between. CDR3 amino acids: CASSSQTDTQYF. The CDR3 nucleotides read TGTGCCAGCAGCTCACAGACAGATACGCAGTATTTT.

This chain joins TRBV5-1 and TRBJ1-5; 9 bases fit TRBD1. Trimming cost V 4 bases and J 7 bases; bases outside gene matches: 6. CDR1 SGHRS and CDR2 YFSETQ come from the germline V gene. The CDR3 runs to 14 residues. The CDR3, as DNA: TGCGCCAGCAGCGAAGGGACAGGGCGGCAGCCCCAGCATTTT. Encoded protein: CASSEGTGRQPQHF.

The V and J genes are TRBV12-5 and TRBJ2-5; 10 positions match TRBD1. The CDR3 runs to 17 residues. Looked up from germline, CDR1 is LGHNT and CDR2 is FRNRAP. Trimming removed 1 base from V and 2 bases from J; junction bases left unmatched: 7. The CDR3 DNA reads as TGTGCTAGTGGTTTGGGACTAGGGACAGGGGTACAAGAGACCCAGTACTTC. Translating gives CASGLGLGTGVQETQYF.

The chain combines TRBV5-4 with TRBJ1-5, with 9 nucleotides matching TRBD1. V lost 0 bases to trimming and J lost 6 bases; unmatched junction nucleotides: 4. Germline lookup yields CDR1 SGHNT and CDR2 YYREEE (reference sequence). There are 15 residues in the CDR3. The CDR3 region has the DNA TGTGCCAGCAGCTTGGGATCGGACAGGGGTCAGCCCCAGCATTTT. This gives the protein CASSLGSDRGQPQHF.

The V call is TRBV11-1, the J call TRBJ2-3; 12 bases fit TRBD2. The junction had 4 bases not matched to a gene; V was cut back by 4 bases and J by 2 bases. The CDR3 has 16 residues. The germline V gene has CDR1 SGHAT and CDR2 FQDESV (reference sequence). The CDR3 DNA sequence: TGTGCCAGCAGCTCCGGACTAGCGGGACTCACAGATACGCAGTATTTT. Protein: CASSSGLAGLTDTQYF.

Notes on this clone: The same CDR3 can be traced to other DNA sequences in this sample. The rearrangement uses TRBV6-5 and TRBJ1-5; D possibly corresponds to TRBD1 (5 bases). V lost 0 bases, J lost 4 bases, and 7 bases lay in between. Germline CDR1 is MNHEY and CDR2 is SVGAGI. The CDR3 has 14 residues. CDR3 residues: CASSYSQGNQPQHF. The CDR3 DNA is TGTGCCAGCAGTTACTCTCAGGGAAATCAGCCCCAGCATTTT.

The CDR3 coding sequence is TGTGCCACCAGCAAGGGACTAGCCCTAGATACGCAGTATTTT. It encodes CATSKGLALDTQYF. The gene calls are TRBV15 and TRBJ2-3; 9 nucleotides agree with TRBD2. The CDR3 loop spans 14 amino acids. After removal of 4 bases from V and 5 bases from J, the junction contained 4 bases not matched to a gene. Per the germline V gene, CDR1 is LNHNV and CDR2 is YYDKDF (reference sequence).

The chain is built from TRBV18 and TRBJ1-2; 7 bases are a match to TRBD1. The V segment lost 1 base and the J segment 12 bases; nucleotides outside the gene matches: 11. The CDR3 covers 14 residues. Per germline, CDR1 KGHSH and CDR2 LQKENI. The CDR3 reads CASSPREQGSGNTF. DNA of the CDR3: TGTGCCAGCTCACCACGGGAACAGGGGTCGGGAAACACCTTC.